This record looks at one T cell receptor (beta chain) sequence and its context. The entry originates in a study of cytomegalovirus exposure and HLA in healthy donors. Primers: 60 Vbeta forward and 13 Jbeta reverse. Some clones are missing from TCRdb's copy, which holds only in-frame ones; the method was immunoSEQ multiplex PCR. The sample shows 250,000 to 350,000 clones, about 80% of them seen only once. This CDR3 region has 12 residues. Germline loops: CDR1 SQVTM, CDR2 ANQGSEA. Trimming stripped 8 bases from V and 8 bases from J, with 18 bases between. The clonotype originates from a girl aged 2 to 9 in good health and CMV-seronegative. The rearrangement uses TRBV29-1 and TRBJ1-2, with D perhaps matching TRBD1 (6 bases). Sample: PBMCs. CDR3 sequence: CSFVRDRPGYTF. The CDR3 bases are TGCAGCTTCGTCCGAGACAGGCCCGGCTACACCTTC.